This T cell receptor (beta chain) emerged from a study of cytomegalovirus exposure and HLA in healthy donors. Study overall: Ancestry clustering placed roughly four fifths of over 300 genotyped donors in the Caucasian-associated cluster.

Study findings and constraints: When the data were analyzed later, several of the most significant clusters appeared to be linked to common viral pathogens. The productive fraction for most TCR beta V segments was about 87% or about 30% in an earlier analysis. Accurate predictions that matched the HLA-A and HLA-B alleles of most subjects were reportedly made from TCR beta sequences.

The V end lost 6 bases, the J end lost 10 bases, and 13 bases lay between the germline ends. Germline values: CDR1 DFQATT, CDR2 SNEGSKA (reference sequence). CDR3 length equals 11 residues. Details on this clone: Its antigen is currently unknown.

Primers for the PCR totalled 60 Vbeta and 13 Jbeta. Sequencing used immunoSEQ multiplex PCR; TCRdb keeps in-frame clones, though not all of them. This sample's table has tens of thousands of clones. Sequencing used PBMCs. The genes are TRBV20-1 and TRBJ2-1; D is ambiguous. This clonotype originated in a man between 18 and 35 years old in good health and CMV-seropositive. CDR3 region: CSASKRWEQFF. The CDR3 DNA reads TGCAGTGCCTCGAAGCGTTGGGAGCAGTTCTTC.